One and the same sample provided the 27 T cell receptor beta chains below, sequenced in a study of CD8 T cells in Susac syndrome. With random hexamers, about 0.5 to 1 ug RNA was reverse transcribed. TCRdb analysed the immunoSEQ multiplex PCR reads with MiXCR anew, one entry per CDR3 protein. The sample consists of some 190,000 distinct CDR3 sequences, 94% of them appearing once. Input material: CD4+ T cells from PBMCs. These receptor sequences come from a human donor with Susac syndrome.

DNA of the CDR3: TGTGCCAGCAGCTTAGTCGACCAGGGTCAGACCCAGTACTTC. It is translated as CASSLVDQGQTQYF. The chain links TRBV7-2 to TRBJ2-5, with a weak D call TRBD1 (5 bases). Germline V gene data show CDR1 as SGHTA and CDR2 as FQGNSA. Deletions cut 1 base from V and 6 bases from J, with 12 bases between. CDR3 length: 14 residues.

In DNA, the CDR3 is TGTGCCAGCCGTTCGGGGGGCTCCTCCACAGATACGCAGTATTTT. Translation gives CASRSGGSSTDTQYF. This chain uses TRBV28 with TRBJ2-3; TRBD2 might be the D (7 bases). The CDR3 extends over 15 amino acids. Between the trimmed V and J ends, which lost 8 bases and 2 bases, there was a span of 17 bases. The germline gives CDR1 MDHEN, CDR2 SYDVKM.

This chain joins TRBV29-1 and TRBJ2-5; D gene ambiguous. This CDR3 contains 12 residues. Germline-derived CDR1 and CDR2 are SQVTM and ANQGSEA. Between the trimmed V and J ends, which lost 7 bases and 5 bases, there was a span of 14 bases. CDR3 sequence (DNA): TGCAGCGCCAGACTTTCTGGGGAGACCCAGTACTTC. This encodes CSARLSGETQYF.

The chain carries TRBV20-1 and TRBJ2-5; TRBD1 is a possible D gene (6 bases). CDR3 length equals 13 residues. V lost 5 bases to trimming and J lost 0 bases, with 10 bases between them. Looked up from germline, CDR1 is DFQATT and CDR2 is SNEGSKA (reference sequence). CDR3 bases: TGCAGTGCTCCCCGGGACAACCAAGAGACCCAGTACTTC. Encoded protein: CSAPRDNQETQYF.

The J gene is TRBJ1-2, the V gene TRBV6-5; D is ambiguous. CDR1 and CDR2 (germline): MNHEY, SVGAGI. The CDR3 is made up of 12 amino acids. The V gene lost 2 bases and the J gene lost 8 bases, with 9 bases spanning the gap. This CDR3 is CASSYRVRGYTF. DNA for the CDR3: TGTGCCAGCAGTTACAGGGTTAGGGGCTACACCTTC.

The V call is TRBV15, the J call TRBJ2-5; 7 bases map to TRBD1. Trimming removed 1 base from V and 0 bases from J; junction bases left unmatched: 2. The CDR3 is made up of 15 amino acids. CDR1 LNHNV and CDR2 YYDKDF come from the germline V gene (reference sequence). CDR3 DNA: TGTGCCACCAGCAGAGCCAGGGGGTACCAAGAGACCCAGTACTTC. Amino acids: CATSRARGYQETQYF.

The chain joins TRBV29-1 to TRBJ1-1; D is unresolved. The CDR3 runs 12 residues. Between the trimmed V and J ends, which lost 2 bases and 1 base, there was a span of 5 bases. The germline V gene has CDR1 SQVTM and CDR2 ANQGSEA. The CDR3 DNA reads as TGCAGCGTTGAACGGACGAACACTGAAGCTTTCTTT. It is translated as CSVERTNTEAFF.

The chain uses TRBV4-2 and TRBJ1-5; no clear D. The V and J ends lost 0 bases and 2 bases respectively, with 14 bases between them. From germline, CDR1 is LGHNA and CDR2 YNFKEQ. The CDR3 is 17 residues long. The CDR3 region has the DNA TGTGCCAGCAGCCAAGAGAGGGTCGACCAGGGCAATCAGCCCCAGCATTTT. Protein sequence: CASSQERVDQGNQPQHF.

J is TRBJ2-1 and V is TRBV20-1; TRBD2 matches 9 bases. The germline gives CDR1 DFQATT, CDR2 SNEGSKA (reference sequence). The CDR3 is 14 amino acids. J lost 8 bases, V lost 2 bases, and 7 bases had no gene match. The CDR3 loop is CSARPGGGAHEQFF. CDR3 DNA: TGCAGTGCTAGACCTGGCGGGGGGGCCCATGAGCAGTTCTTC.

The chain joins TRBV6-2 or TRBV6-3 to TRBJ2-5; TRBD2 is a possible D gene (6 bases). This CDR3 comprises 15 residues. In germline, CDR1 is MNHEY, CDR2 SVGEGT. V lost 6 bases and J 5 bases, leaving 19 bases between the germline ends. The CDR3 DNA follows: TGTGCCAGCAGCCTACAGGCTCCCGGAGGGGAGACCCAGTACTTC. Residues: CASSLQAPGGETQYF.

The V call is TRBV29-1, the J call TRBJ1-1; no clear D. CDR1 and CDR2 from the germline V gene are SQVTM and ANQGSEA. The CDR3 contains 15 residues. V dropped 4 bases and J dropped 4 bases, with 19 bases sitting between them. The CDR3 nucleotides are TGCAGCGTTGCCGACTCCGGGTCCCTGGGCACTGAAGCTTTCTTT. It translates to CSVADSGSLGTEAFF. Using reference TRBV29-1 and TRBJ1-1 for the parts outside the CDR3, the full variable domain is SAVISQKPSRDICQRGTSLTIQCQVDSQVTMMFWYRQQPGQSLTLIATANQGSEATYESGFVIDKFPISRPNLTFSTLTVSNMSPEDSSIYLCSVADSGSLGTEAFFGQGTRLTVV.

The chain joins TRBV3-1 to TRBJ2-7, with 8 bases identical to TRBD1. Germline CDR1 reads LGHDT; CDR2 reads YNNKEL (reference sequence). This CDR3 is built from 18 residues. The V gene end was trimmed by 2 bases and the J gene end by 3 bases; junction bases not matched to a gene: 15. The CDR3 spells CASSQILSFADRGYEQYF. The CDR3 region has the DNA TGTGCCAGCAGCCAAATACTCTCCTTCGCCGACAGGGGCTACGAGCAGTACTTC.

CDR3 in amino acids: CASSVQGQEAEAFF. As DNA, the CDR3 is TGCGCCAGCAGCGTACAGGGGCAGGAGGCTGAAGCTTTCTTT. The gene calls are TRBV5-1 and TRBJ1-1, with 7 bases aligning to TRBD1. The CDR3 has 14 residues. The V gene's germline CDR1 is SGHRS and CDR2 YFSETQ. Trimming cost V 4 bases and J 6 bases; bases outside gene matches: 9.

This chain connects TRBV30 to TRBJ2-6, with a possible D match to TRBD1 (6 bases). Germline lookup yields CDR1 GTSNPN and CDR2 SVGIG (reference sequence). Trimming pared 3 bases from V and 4 bases from J, leaving 7 bases between. The length of the CDR3 is 13 residues. Written as DNA, the CDR3 is TGTGCCTGGAGGGGGGCCGGGGCCAACGTCCTGACTTTC. The encoded protein is CAWRGAGANVLTF.

This chain uses TRBV5-1 with TRBJ2-2; D not certain. Per germline, CDR1 SGHRS and CDR2 YFSETQ. With 0 bases removed from V and 1 base from J, the gap between germline ends came to 7 bases. The CDR3 runs 15 residues. The chain's CDR3 is CASSLDPENTGELFF. CDR3 nucleotide sequence: TGCGCCAGCAGCTTGGACCCCGAGAACACCGGGGAGCTGTTTTTT.

The chain recombines TRBV20-1 with TRBJ1-2; 8 bases are shared with TRBD1. Per the germline V gene, CDR1 is DFQATT and CDR2 is SNEGSKA (reference sequence). V dropped 5 bases and J dropped 8; count of bases not matched to a gene: 10. The CDR3 sequence is 13 residues long. CDR3 region: CSAPLGQGGGYTF. DNA for the CDR3: TGCAGTGCTCCCCTTGGACAGGGAGGAGGCTACACCTTC.

The J gene is TRBJ1-2, the V gene TRBV11-2; tentative D call: TRBD1 (5 bases). CDR3 length: 16 residues. Trimming stripped 1 base from V and 0 bases from J, with 12 bases between. Germline V gives CDR1 SGHAT, CDR2 FQNNGV. The CDR3 loop is CASSLGMGPSNYGYTF. CDR3 DNA sequence: TGTGCCAGCAGCTTAGGGATGGGACCATCTAACTATGGCTACACCTTC. The full variable domain, in which reference TRBV11-2 and TRBJ1-2 provide the parts outside the CDR3, is EAGVAQSPRYKIIEKRQSVAFWCNPISGHATLYWYQQILGQGPKLLIQFQNNGVVDDSQLPKDRFSAERLKGVDSTLKIQPAKLEDSAVYLCASSLGMGPSNYGYTFGSGTRLTVV.

The V gene is TRBV4-3, the J gene TRBJ1-3, with no clear D. The CDR3 runs 15 residues. The germline V and J ends were trimmed by 0 bases and 6 bases, with 12 bases remaining between them. Germline assignment: CDR1 LGHNA and CDR2 YSLEER. CDR3 nucleotide sequence: TGCGCCAGCAGCCAAGAGTTGGGCTTGGAAAACACCATATATTTT. The encoded protein is CASSQELGLENTIYF.

The chain uses TRBV12-3 or TRBV12-4 and TRBJ1-4; no firm D call. The CDR3 has 17 residues. Trimming took off 4 bases at V and 0 bases at J, with 15 bases between the two ends. In nucleotides, the CDR3 is TGTGCCAGCAGTTCGGGAACACACTTTGCAACTAATGAAAAACTGTTTTTT. Translation gives CASSSGTHFATNEKLFF.

This clonotype turned up a few times. The chain couples TRBV6-1 to TRBJ2-7; D uncertain. V was shortened by 4 bases and J by 0 bases, with 7 bases between the two germline ends. The CDR3 runs to 13 residues. Germline lookup yields CDR1 MNHNS and CDR2 SASEGT. CDR3 in amino acids: CASSGAASYEQYF. For the CDR3, the DNA is TGTGCCAGCAGTGGGGCAGCCTCCTACGAGCAGTACTTC.

The chain uses TRBV20-1 and TRBJ2-5; no reliable D call. In germline, CDR1 is DFQATT, CDR2 SNEGSKA (reference sequence). The ends were cut back, 3 bases at V and 0 bases at J, with 11 bases in the middle. CDR3 length equals 14 residues. The CDR3 here is CSASPSEYQETQYF. In DNA, the CDR3 is TGCAGTGCTAGTCCCAGCGAGTACCAAGAGACCCAGTACTTC.

The chain employs TRBV28 and TRBJ1-5; 12 nucleotides align to TRBD1. Germline loops: CDR1 MDHEN, CDR2 SYDVKM. The V segment lost 11 bases and the J segment 0 bases; nucleotides outside the gene matches: 5. The CDR3 spans 15 residues. This CDR3 reads CAGGQGAISNQPQHF. CDR3 sequence (DNA): TGTGCCGGGGGACAGGGGGCCATTAGCAATCAGCCCCAGCATTTT.

The chain recombines TRBV5-1 with TRBJ2-2; 7 positions agree with TRBD1. Germline trimming cut 4 bases from V and 1 base from J; bases unmatched to any gene: 4. Germline loops: CDR1 SGHRS, CDR2 YFSETQ. The CDR3 spans 15 residues. CDR3 in amino acids: CASSPRQGNTGELFF. The CDR3 nucleotides read TGCGCCAGCAGCCCCAGACAGGGGAACACCGGGGAGCTGTTTTTT.

The chain combines TRBV20-1 with TRBJ2-7; a weak D match, TRBD1 (5 bases). Trimming cost V 5 bases and J 3 bases, with 14 bases left between them. The CDR3 is 13 amino acids. Germline V gene sequence: CDR1 DFQATT, CDR2 SNEGSKA (reference sequence). CDR3 nucleotides: TGCAGTGCTTCCCGTGACAGAATCTACGAGCAGTACTTC. Translation gives CSASRDRIYEQYF.

This chain uses TRBV3-1 with TRBJ2-1; possibly TRBD2 for D (5 bases). The CDR3 is 15 residues long. Germline CDR1 is LGHDT and CDR2 is YNNKEL (reference sequence). Trimming took off 0 bases at V and 3 bases at J, with 9 bases between the two ends. The CDR3 here is CASSQDASGYNEQFF. The CDR3 region has the DNA TGTGCCAGCAGCCAAGATGCCAGCGGCTACAATGAGCAGTTCTTC.

This clonotype appeared a single time. The V call is TRBV10-3, the J call TRBJ2-7; 9 bases align to TRBD1. Germline V gives CDR1 ENHRY, CDR2 SYGVKD. Trimming at V came to 10 bases and at J to 5 bases, leaving 9 bases not matched to a gene. CDR3 size: 13 residues. In DNA form, the CDR3 reads TGTGCCACCCTTCCAGGACAGGGGAACGAGCAGTACTTC. Its translation: CATLPGQGNEQYF.

V and J are TRBV12-3 or TRBV12-4 and TRBJ1-5, with D unclear. Between the trimmed V and J ends, which lost 3 bases and 3 bases, there was a span of 9 bases. The CDR3 extends over 14 amino acids. CDR3: CASSLARLNQPQHF. The CDR3, as DNA: TGTGCCAGCAGTTTGGCCAGGCTCAATCAGCCCCAGCATTTT.